This T cell receptor (beta chain) was recorded in a study of T cell responses to AZD1222 COVID-19 vaccine. General study findings and limits: Clonal diversity was possibly underestimated, and white British individuals and females predominated among donors.

Concerning this clone itself: Antigen: not known.

The data were produced by immunoSEQ multiplex PCR, yet TCRdb's version contains in-frame clones alone and is incomplete. The sample records more than 75,000 clones, roughly 85% being singletons. This CDR3 spans 16 amino acids. Germline V lookup: CDR1 LNHDA, CDR2 SQIVND (reference sequence). Trimming cost V 0 bases and J 9 bases; bases outside gene matches: 8. V usage is TRBV19 and J usage is TRBJ2-1; 10 bases match TRBD2. The sample consisted of peripheral blood, taken 28 days after the second AZD1222 dose. This sequence originates from an adult who received the AZD1222 COVID-19 vaccine. CDR3 amino acids: CASSIEWLAGEAEQFF. CDR3 bases: TGTGCCAGTAGTATAGAATGGCTAGCGGGAGAGGCTGAGCAGTTCTTC.